The subject of this entry is one T cell receptor beta chain. The data derive from a study of T cell changes during pregnancy in multiple sclerosis. In germline, CDR1 is SGHDT, CDR2 YYEEEE. V was shortened by 2 bases and J by 1 base, with 16 bases between the two germline ends. CDR3 length: 17 residues. Repertoires were generated with immunoSEQ multiplex PCR, while TCRdb's copy carries only in-frame clones and drops some. The sample yields nearly 60,000 clones, roughly nine tenths seen once. The specimen comprised CD4+ T cells from peripheral blood mononuclear cells, sampled after pregnancy. The J gene is TRBJ1-5, the V gene TRBV5-6; TRBD1 might be the D (6 bases). The sequence was collected from a female donor in good health, enrolled as a control in a pregnancy study. This CDR3 reads CASSFRGLMLSNQPQHF. The CDR3, as DNA: TGTGCCAGCAGCTTTAGGGGGTTAATGTTGAGCAATCAGCCCCAGCATTTT.